The 2 T cell receptor beta chains below were found in one sample sequenced in a study of T cell changes during pregnancy in multiple sclerosis. TCRdb keeps only in-frame clones here, not all; method: immunoSEQ multiplex PCR. Of about 59,000 clones detected, 80% to 95% appear once; the ten largest clones hold approximately 2.2%. The sequences come from peripheral blood, collected in the first trimester of pregnancy. The receptor set was obtained from a female donor with multiple sclerosis, enrolled in a pregnancy study.

CDR3 bases: TGTGCCAGCAGTTTATCCGGCTCTGGGGCCAACGTCCTGACTTTC. Translating gives CASSLSGSGANVLTF. V is TRBV27 and J is TRBJ2-6; the D is unclear. Germline loops: CDR1 MNHEY, CDR2 SMNVEV (reference sequence). The ends were cut back, 0 bases at V and 0 bases at J, with 3 bases in the middle. CDR3 size: 15 residues.

J is TRBJ2-1 and V is TRBV5-4; 11 nucleotides agree with TRBD2. The CDR3 has 16 amino acids. The J segment lost 4 bases and the V segment lost 4 bases, leaving 7 bases of the junction unmatched. Germline CDR1 reads SGHNT; CDR2 reads YYREEE (reference sequence). The CDR3 spells CASSATGTSGYNEQFF. DNA of the CDR3: TGTGCCAGCAGCGCGACCGGGACTAGCGGTTACAATGAGCAGTTCTTC.